This T cell receptor (beta chain) was profiled in a study of blood T cell repertoires in COVID-19. The overall study: PBMCs, B-cell-depleted T cells, or T cells provided the cDNA or gDNA that made up the material.

How the authors handled the data: By means of reference gene primer amplification, nucleated cell counts were estimated. The protocol was immunoSEQ multiplex PCR, while the TCRdb copy is restricted to in-frame clones and leaves out a portion. The DNA was the basis for D and trimming; V, J and clone size are from that table. The sample lists 150,000 to 200,000 clones, 80% to 90% occurring once. The CDR3 totals 17 residues. Between the trimmed V and J ends, which lost 5 bases and 4 bases, there was a span of 23 bases. Germline loops: CDR1 PRHDT, CDR2 FYEKMQ (reference sequence). Sequenced input: peripheral blood. This receptor was identified in a man aged 18-30 years who had recovered from COVID-19. The chain has TRBV13 and TRBJ1-1; D may be TRBD1 (5 bases). The CDR3 region has the DNA TGTGCCAGCAGCACCGGGACCGGGAGGACTTTCGGCACTGAAGCTTTCTTT. It encodes CASSTGTGRTFGTEAFF.